This T cell receptor (beta chain) was identified during a study of OX40 agonist ivuxolimab in advanced cancers. Study as a whole: Males comprised 82.7% of the group, whose mean age was about 61 years (range about 23 to 80). Participants could have had prior anti-PD-1, anti-PD-L1 or anti-CTLA-4 therapy, and less than 45% had some.

Germline V gives CDR1 SGHVS, CDR2 FNYEAQ. The junction had 6 bases not matched to a gene; V was cut back by 1 base and J by 3 bases. The CDR3 totals 16 residues. Some clones are missing from TCRdb's copy, which holds only in-frame ones; the method was immunoSEQ multiplex PCR. The table includes roughly 66,000 clones, roughly four fifths detected once. Study-wide findings and caveats: Some of the nonresponding patients also showed low levels of normalized T-cell clonal expansion.

A word on this clone: As yet, its antigen is unknown.

The source is an adult with an advanced solid tumor such as melanoma, head and neck, liver or kidney cancer. The source material was CD4+ or CD8+ T cells sorted from blood, sampled in a trial of the OX40 agonist ivuxolimab. V usage is TRBV7-6 and J usage is TRBJ2-3; 8 nucleotides agree with TRBD2. In DNA form, the CDR3 reads TGTGCCAGCAGCTTAGGGGTAGCGGGGAAAACAGATACGCAGTATTTT. This translates into CASSLGVAGKTDTQYF.